This is a list of T cell receptor beta chains from one sample in a study of blood T cell repertoires in COVID-19. TCRdb keeps only in-frame clones here, not all; method: immunoSEQ multiplex PCR. The table includes about 37,000 clones, about 89% detected once. The material sequenced was peripheral blood. These TCRs come from a human donor in a cohort sampled during active COVID-19. CDR3s include the opening cysteine and the closing phenylalanine or tryptophan. The D gene is left open where the match is weak. The listing skips clone size in some rows; elsewhere it reads once, few, many or a size class.

abundance | d_gene | j_gene | v_gene | CDR3nt | CDR3aa
NA | NA | TRBJ2-5 | TRBV12-3/TRBV12-4 | TGTGCCAGCAGTTCAGGGTTAGAGACCCAGTACTTC | CASSSGLETQYF
NA | NA | TRBJ2-3 | TRBV9 | TGTGCCAGCAGCGTAGGCGGGGGCCTAGATACGCAGTATTTT | CASSVGGGLDTQYF
NA | NA | TRBJ1-1 | TRBV4-1 | TGCGCCAGCAGCCCCCAGGGTAGGGTTAACACTGAAGCTTTCTTT | CASSPQGRVNTEAFF
NA | NA | TRBJ1-2 | TRBV28 | TGTGCCAGCTTGAGGGATTATGGCTACACCTTC | CASLRDYGYTF
NA | NA | TRBJ2-5 | TRBV11-2 | TGTGCCAGCAGCATCCAGGGGAGCGAGACCCAGTACTTC | CASSIQGSETQYF
NA | TRBD1 | TRBJ1-2 | TRBV3-1/TRBV3-2 | TGTGCCAGCAGCCCGGGGGCAGGGGGCGGCTACACCTTC | CASSPGAGGGYTF
NA | NA | TRBJ2-7 | TRBV5-4 | TGTGCCAGCAGCTTGGGGAATCCTGGACAGAGATACGAGCAGTACTTC | CASSLGNPGQRYEQYF
NA | TRBD2 | TRBJ2-3 | TRBV30 | TGTGCCTGGAGTGCGGGGGGTAGCTCTGCAGATACGCAGTATTTT | CAWSAGGSSADTQYF
NA | NA | TRBJ2-2 | TRBV7-2 | TGTGCCAGCAGCATCACTAGCTCCCCCCAGACCGGGGAGCTGTTTTTT | CASSITSSPQTGELFF
NA | NA | TRBJ2-5 | TRBV14 | TGTGCCAGCAGCCAAGTAGGCAGGAACCAAGAGACCCAGTACTTC | CASSQVGRNQETQYF
NA | TRBD2 | TRBJ2-3 | TRBV27 | TGTGCCAGCAGTTCCGGGACTAGCGGCACAGATACGCAGTATTTT | CASSSGTSGTDTQYF
NA | TRBD2 | TRBJ2-7 | TRBV10-2 | TGCGCCAGCAGTGAGAATCCACTAGCGGGAGATAGCGAGCAGTACTTC | CASSENPLAGDSEQYF
NA | NA | TRBJ2-1 | TRBV7-9 | TGTGCCAGCAGCTTAGGGCCCGCCGTGGCCAATGAGCAGTTCTTC | CASSLGPAVANEQFF
NA | NA | TRBJ2-3 | TRBV7-9 | TGTGCCAGCAGCCATTCAGCGGTAGTCAGCCGCACAGATACGCAGTATTTT | CASSHSAVVSRTDTQYF
NA | TRBD2 | TRBJ2-1 | TRBV5-5 | TGTGCCAGCAGCCAGGGACTAGCGGGAGGCAATGAGCAGTTCTTC | CASSQGLAGGNEQFF
NA | TRBD2 | TRBJ2-3 | TRBV6-2/TRBV6-3 | TGTGCCAGCAGCCGGGTAAGGCTAGCGGTCCAGGGGCAGTATTTT | CASSRVRLAVQGQYF
NA | NA | TRBJ1-5 | TRBV4-1 | TGCGCCAGCAGCCAAGTCCGGGGATACGGCCAGCCCCAGCATTTT | CASSQVRGYGQPQHF
NA | TRBD1 | TRBJ2-7 | TRBV6-6 | TGTGCCAGCCGCCGGGACAGGTTTCCCTACGAGCAGTACTTC | CASRRDRFPYEQYF
NA | TRBD2 | TRBJ2-2 | TRBV6-5 | TGTGCCAGCAGTTACTCGGCGGGAGTCGCCGGGGAGCTGTTTTTT | CASSYSAGVAGELFF
NA | NA | TRBJ2-6 | TRBV30 | TGTGCCTGGAGACGTACAGTATCTGGGGCCAACGTCCTGACTTTC | CAWRRTVSGANVLTF
once | NA | TRBJ2-7 | TRBV27 | TGTGCCAGCAGTTTAACCAGGGCCTACGAGCAGTACTTC | CASSLTRAYEQYF
NA | TRBD1 | TRBJ1-1 | TRBV10-3 | TGTGCCATCAGTGAGGGACAGGAGAGGAACACTGAAGCTTTCTTT | CAISEGQERNTEAFF
NA | NA | TRBJ2-3 | TRBV6-5 | TGTGCCAGCAGCCCCCAGGTCACTAGCACAGATACGCAGTATTTT | CASSPQVTSTDTQYF
NA | TRBD2 | TRBJ2-3 | TRBV19 | TGTGTCACTTCCCCGACTAGCGTACTCACAGATACGCAGTATTTT | CVTSPTSVLTDTQYF
once | NA | TRBJ1-4 | TRBV4-3 | TGCGCCAGCAGCGGACGGACTTCAACTAATGAAAAACTGTTTTTT | CASSGRTSTNEKLFF
NA | NA | TRBJ2-1 | TRBV7-7 | TGTGCCAGCAGCTTTAGCGACGACAATGAGCAGTTCTTC | CASSFSDDNEQFF
NA | NA | TRBJ1-5 | TRBV18 | TGTGCCAGCTCAACCCAGGGAATGGATCAGCCCCAGCATTTT | CASSTQGMDQPQHF
NA | NA | TRBJ2-5 | TRBV28 | TGTGCCAGCAGTTACAGTCAAGAGACCCAGTACTTC | CASSYSQETQYF
NA | TRBD1 | TRBJ1-3 | TRBV5-1 | TGCGCCAGCAGCCCATGGACAGGGGGCGTATACACCATATATTTT | CASSPWTGGVYTIYF
NA | TRBD1 | TRBJ1-4 | TRBV7-9 | TGTGCCAGCAGCTCAGGGGGTTCTGGGGGACGAGGGAATGAAAAACTGTTTTTT | CASSSGGSGGRGNEKLFF
NA | NA | TRBJ2-2 | TRBV5-1 | TGCGCCAGCAGTCACGCCGGGGACACCGGGGAGCTGTTTTTT | CASSHAGDTGELFF
once | TRBD2 | TRBJ2-7 | TRBV27 | TGTGCCAGCAGTTTACTAGCGGAGCCCTACGAGCAGTACTTC | CASSLLAEPYEQYF
once | TRBD2 | TRBJ2-7 | TRBV3-1/TRBV3-2 | TGTGCCAGCAGCCAAGGCCTAGCGGGATCCTACGAGCAGTACTTC | CASSQGLAGSYEQYF
NA | NA | TRBJ2-7 | TRBV5-6 | TGTGCCAGCAGCTTGGGGGGTCAGGGCGTGTACGAGCAGTACTTC | CASSLGGQGVYEQYF
NA | NA | TRBJ1-5 | TRBV4-1 | TGCGCCAGCAGCCAGGTAGCTAGCAATCAGCCCCAGCATTTT | CASSQVASNQPQHF
NA | NA | TRBJ1-6 | TRBV28 | TGTGCCAGCAGAGGCGGGGAGGGGTATAATTCACCCCTCCACTTT | CASRGGEGYNSPLHF
once | TRBD2 | TRBJ2-1 | TRBV2 | TGTGCCAGCACCACCGGGGGACTAGCGGGTAATGAGCAGTTCTTC | CASTTGGLAGNEQFF
NA | NA | TRBJ2-6 | TRBV6-6 | TGTGCCAGCTGGGCTTTGTATACTGGGGCCAACGTCCTGACTTTC | CASWALYTGANVLTF
NA | NA | TRBJ2-3 | TRBV3-1/TRBV3-2 | TGTGCCAGCAGCCAAGGTACGACATCCACCGGCACAGATACGCAGTATTTT | CASSQGTTSTGTDTQYF
NA | NA | TRBJ2-7 | TRBV7-9 | TGTGCCAGCAGCCGCGGGGTCGGCGAGCAGTACTTC | CASSRGVGEQYF
NA | NA | TRBJ1-2 | TRBV6-6 | TGTGCCAGCAGTACTTTGGGCGTGGGAGCAAACTATGGCTACACCTTC | CASSTLGVGANYGYTF
NA | TRBD2 | TRBJ2-7 | TRBV5-1 | TGCGCCAGCAGCTCGGGGGGTCTAGCGGGAGATTACGAGCAGTACTTC | CASSSGGLAGDYEQYF
once | TRBD1 | TRBJ2-5 | TRBV5-4 | TGTGCCAGCAGCGCGACAGGGTCGGCGGGCGAGACCCAGTACTTC | CASSATGSAGETQYF
NA | NA | TRBJ1-2 | TRBV9 | TGTGCCAGCAGCGCCACAGGGTCCTTTGGCTACACCTTC | CASSATGSFGYTF
NA | NA | TRBJ2-2 | TRBV7-9 | TGTGCCAGCAGCTTTGACAGGGAGGTCGGGGAGCTGTTTTTT | CASSFDREVGELFF
NA | TRBD1 | TRBJ2-4 | TRBV11-2 | TGTGCCAGCAGCTTGGACAGGGTCGGGAACATTCAGTACTTC | CASSLDRVGNIQYF
NA | TRBD1 | TRBJ1-3 | TRBV5-5 | TGTGCCAGCAGCCGACAGGGAAGCTCTGGAAACACCATATATTTT | CASSRQGSSGNTIYF
few | NA | TRBJ2-7 | TRBV20-1 | TGCAGTGCTGCCAACAGGAGCAGGTACTTC | CSAANRSRYF
NA | NA | TRBJ1-6 | TRBV9 | TGTGCCAGCAGCGTTCACGACCGGGGGGGCTCCTATAATTCACCCCTCCACTTT | CASSVHDRGGSYNSPLHF
NA | NA | TRBJ1-6 | TRBV5-1 | TGCGCCAGCAGCTTGGACAGCTTAGGAAATAATTCACCCCTCCACTTT | CASSLDSLGNNSPLHF
NA | NA | TRBJ1-6 | TRBV18 | TGTGCCAGCTCACCCGAGAGCTCGGGTAATAATTCACCCCTCCACTTT | CASSPESSGNNSPLHF
NA | NA | TRBJ1-6 | TRBV20-1 | TGCAGTGCTGGTGAGGCGGAAAATAATTCACCCCTCCACTTT | CSAGEAENNSPLHF
NA | TRBD2 | TRBJ2-1 | TRBV6-5 | TGTGCCAGCAGTTTAACTAGCGGGAGTTTCAATGAGCAGTTCTTC | CASSLTSGSFNEQFF
NA | NA | TRBJ2-3 | TRBV9 | TGTGCCAGCAGCGCGTCTACAGTCACAGATACGCAGTATTTT | CASSASTVTDTQYF
NA | TRBD2 | TRBJ2-7 | TRBV2 | TGTGCCAGCAGTGAAGGAGGGAGGGGAGAGCAGTACTTC | CASSEGGRGEQYF
NA | TRBD2 | TRBJ2-1 | TRBV4-1 | TGCGCCAGCAGCCATTGGGGACTAGCGGGGCCGGGAGAGCAGTTCTTC | CASSHWGLAGPGEQFF
NA | NA | TRBJ2-7 | TRBV3-1/TRBV3-2 | TGTGCCAGCAGCCAAGATCCAGGCTATCTCTCCTACGAGCAGTACTTC | CASSQDPGYLSYEQYF
NA | TRBD1 | TRBJ1-1 | TRBV29-1 | TGCAGCGTAGGGACAGGATCCACTGAAGCTTTCTTT | CSVGTGSTEAFF
NA | TRBD2 | TRBJ2-3 | TRBV29-1 | TGCAGCGTTGCTAGCGGGGGGTCAGAAGATACGCAGTATTTT | CSVASGGSEDTQYF